Below are 30 T cell receptor beta chains sequenced from a single sample in a study of blood T cells in healthy people across ages. Alongside a J-beta primer mix, a sample-barcoded 5' primer served in a second PCR lasting about 6 to 12 cycles. In TCRdb, the 5' RACE reads were re-called with MiXCR into one record per CDR3 protein. The sample consists of 980,000 or so distinct CDR3 sequences, about 48% of them appearing once. Material: blood. The source of these receptors is a man aged 25-40 years in good health.

This clonotype was counted only a few times. This chain joins TRBV7-2 and TRBJ2-3; perhaps TRBD2 as D (6 bases). The germline V gene has CDR1 SGHTA and CDR2 FQGNSA. The CDR3 length is 16 residues. V was shortened by 3 bases and J by 2 bases, with 15 bases between the two germline ends. CDR3 region: CASSFAPGLDTDTQYF. As DNA, the CDR3 is TGTGCCAGCAGCTTCGCCCCGGGACTGGACACAGATACGCAGTATTTT. Together with reference TRBV7-2 and TRBJ2-3, the CDR3 gives the full variable domain: GAGVSQSPSNKVTEKGKDVELRCDPISGHTALYWYRQSLGQGLEFLIYFQGNSAPDKSGLPSDRFSAERTGGSVSTLTIQRTQQEDSAVYLCASSFAPGLDTDTQYFGPGTRLTVL.

The chain joins TRBV28 to TRBJ2-5, with D possibly being TRBD1 (6 bases). The J call could be wrong; TRBJ2-7 is a better fit for the DNA end. The CDR3 is 15 amino acids. CDR1 and CDR2 from the germline V gene are MDHEN and SYDVKM. CDR3 DNA: TGTGCCAGCAGCCTGTTGACAGGTGATACATACGAGCAGTACTTC. Amino acids: CASSLLTGDTYEQYF.

To note about this clonotype: A clone one base away is much larger, so this may be a read error. This rearrangement joins TRBV4-2 to TRBJ2-1, with 11 bases aligning to TRBD2. Per the germline V gene, CDR1 is LGHNA and CDR2 is YNFKEQ. After removal of 0 bases from V and 6 bases from J, the junction contained 4 bases not matched to a gene. The CDR3 consists of 16 residues. Written as DNA, the CDR3 is TGTGCCAGCAGCCAAGATCCCACTAGCGGGGGCAATGAGCAGTTCTTC. Amino acids: CASSQDPTSGGNEQFF.

The V gene is TRBV6-6, the J gene TRBJ2-5, with D possibly being TRBD1 or TRBD2 (5 bases each). V lost 0 bases and J 1 base, leaving 15 bases between the germline ends. Germline values: CDR1 MNHNY, CDR2 SVGAGI (reference sequence). The CDR3 has 17 amino acids. The DNA for the CDR3 is TGTGCCAGCAGTTACTCCGGGTGGGACCACCTCCAAGAGACCCAGTACTTC. Translated: CASSYSGWDHLQETQYF.

This chain links TRBV25-1 with TRBJ1-6, with 9 bases matching TRBD1. Germline values: CDR1 MGHDK, CDR2 SYGVNS. This CDR3 contains 15 residues. V was pared by 6 bases and J by 7 bases, with 7 bases of the junction left unmatched. CDR3 region: CASSKPGTGNSPLHF. Written as DNA, the CDR3 is TGTGCCAGCAGCAAGCCCGGGACAGGGAATTCACCCCTCCACTTT.

The chain uses TRBV4-3 and TRBJ2-3; TRBD2 might be the D (6 bases). The CDR3 runs to 15 residues. Trimming cost V 0 bases and J 6 bases, with 13 bases left between them. The germline gives CDR1 LGHNA, CDR2 YSLEER. The CDR3 is CASSQERGSGDTQYF. CDR3 nucleotide sequence: TGCGCCAGCAGCCAAGAGCGGGGTTCGGGGGATACGCAGTATTTT.

This clonotype was detected only once. The chain joins TRBV6-5 to TRBJ1-1; weak D call: TRBD1 (5 bases). The V gene's germline CDR1 is MNHEY and CDR2 SVGAGI. CDR3 length: 15 residues. Trimming removed 4 bases at V and 2 bases at J, with 14 bases between. The CDR3: CASSLRPGPNTEAFF. In DNA form, the CDR3 reads TGTGCCAGCAGTTTGCGCCCGGGGCCAAACACTGAAGCTTTCTTT.

The V and J genes are TRBV28 and TRBJ2-1, with 10 bases matching TRBD2. The CDR3 is 15 residues long. CDR1 is MDHEN and CDR2 is SYDVKM in the germline V gene. With V trimmed by 6 bases and J by 7 bases, 9 bases remained unmatched. CDR3 coding DNA: TGTGCCAGCAGCCGAAGCGGGGGGGCCAGAAATGAGCAGTTCTTC. This gives the protein CASSRSGGARNEQFF.

This clonotype was seen more than once but under ten times. V gene TRBV6-1 combines with J gene TRBJ1-4, with D possibly matching TRBD1 (6 bases). The V gene lost 6 bases and the J gene lost 5 bases, with 10 bases spanning the gap. The CDR3 loop spans 13 amino acids. Germline V CDR1 and CDR2: MNHNS, SASEGT. The CDR3 nucleotides read TGTGCCAGCAGCCCCCAGGGGAATGAAAAACTGTTTTTT. This sequence encodes CASSPQGNEKLFF.

The rearrangement links TRBV5-4 to TRBJ2-5; D gene uncertain. V gave up 7 bases and J gave up 5 bases, with 18 bases separating them. This CDR3 has 14 amino acids. CDR1 SGHNT and CDR2 YYREEE come from the germline V gene (reference sequence). The chain's CDR3 is CASGYFSSRETQYF. In DNA, the CDR3 is TGTGCCAGCGGCTACTTTTCGTCTCGGGAGACCCAGTACTTC.

This clonotype was seen more than once but under ten times. The chain is built from TRBV6-5 and TRBJ1-5; perhaps TRBD1 as D (6 bases). The CDR3 has 15 residues. Trimming took 5 bases from V and 1 from J, leaving 12 bases between them. CDR1 and CDR2 from the germline V gene are MNHEY and SVGAGI. CDR3 DNA sequence: TGTGCCAGCAGTGAACAGGGATTGAGCAATCAGCCCCAGCATTTT. This sequence encodes CASSEQGLSNQPQHF.

This clonotype was observed a handful of times. The rearrangement links TRBV7-9 to TRBJ2-3; D is uncertain. The ends were cut back, 5 bases at V and 0 bases at J, with 6 bases in the middle. The germline V gene encodes CDR1 SEHNR and CDR2 FQNEAQ (reference sequence). This CDR3 comprises 13 residues. The CDR3 DNA sequence: TGTGCCAGCAGCATCCCTAGCACAGATACGCAGTATTTT. This translates into CASSIPSTDTQYF.

The V and J genes are TRBV7-9 and TRBJ2-1; D uncertain. Germline CDR1 is SEHNR and CDR2 is FQNEAQ (reference sequence). V was clipped by 6 bases and J by 2 bases, with 8 bases between them. This CDR3 spans 13 amino acids. CDR3: CASRRPAYNEQFF. Written as DNA, the CDR3 is TGTGCCAGCAGACGACCGGCCTACAATGAGCAGTTCTTC. The whole variable domain, remainder taken from reference TRBV7-9 and TRBJ2-1, is DTGVSQNPRHKITKRGQNVTFRCDPISEHNRLYWYRQTLGQGPEFLTYFQNEAQLEKSRLLSDRFSAERPKGSFSTLEIQRTEQGDSAMYLCASRRPAYNEQFFGPGTRLTVL.

This chain links TRBV6-2 or TRBV6-3 with TRBJ2-1, with TRBD2 matching over 7 bases. Germline V gene data show CDR1 as MNHEY and CDR2 as SVGEGT. V lost 7 bases to trimming and J lost 4 bases; unmatched junction nucleotides: 10. This CDR3 has 15 residues. The CDR3 bases are TGTGCCAGCATCTACGGCGGGGGAAGGTACAATGAGCAGTTCTTC. This sequence encodes CASIYGGGRYNEQFF.

This clonotype appeared a few times. The junction differs from germline at one of its ends, possibly a read error. V and J are TRBV6-2 or TRBV6-3 and TRBJ2-7, with 9 positions matching TRBD1. The CDR3 length is 15 residues. The V gene's germline CDR1 is MNHEY and CDR2 SVGEGT. The CDR3 nucleotides read TGTGCCAGCAGTACAGGACAGGGGAGGACCTATGAGCAGTACTTC. This codes for CASSTGQGRTYEQYF.

This clonotype was observed a handful of times. The rearrangement joins TRBV7-8 to TRBJ2-7; D perhaps matches TRBD1 (5 bases). V was clipped by 3 bases and J by 4 bases, with 13 bases between them. Germline CDR1 is SGHVS and CDR2 is FQNEAQ. The CDR3 spans 14 residues. Written as DNA, the CDR3 is TGTGCCAGCAGCTTCCGGAGTCAGGGTTACGAGCAGTACTTC. Protein: CASSFRSQGYEQYF.

This chain connects TRBV6-5 to TRBJ1-2, with D possibly TRBD1 on 5 matching bases. The germline CDR1 and CDR2 sequences are MNHEY and SVGAGI. Trimming cost V 0 bases and J 4 bases, with 12 bases left between them. The CDR3 runs to 15 residues. The CDR3 sequence is CASSYSAQGGYGYTF. CDR3 coding DNA: TGTGCCAGCAGTTACTCGGCGCAGGGAGGCTATGGCTACACCTTC.

The gene calls are TRBV6-6 and TRBJ1-5; 7 bases map to TRBD1. CDR3 length equals 16 residues. Trimming cost V 6 bases and J 4 bases; bases outside gene matches: 12. Germline V gene lookup returns CDR1 MNHNY and CDR2 SVGAGI (reference sequence). CDR3 nucleotide sequence: TGTGCCAGCAGGGGCCCCGGCCAGGGGGAAAATCAGCCCCAGCATTTT. Amino acids: CASRGPGQGENQPQHF.

This clonotype was seen only a few times. The genes are TRBV4-1 and TRBJ2-3, with D tentatively TRBD2 (5 bases). Germline loops: CDR1 MGHRA, CDR2 YSYEKL. V was clipped by 4 bases and J by 6 bases, with 14 bases between them. The CDR3 runs to 14 residues. The CDR3 bases are TGCGCCAGCAGCCTCTTGGGAGAGCAGGATACGCAGTATTTT. Amino acids: CASSLLGEQDTQYF.

With regard to this clonotype: A read error may explain this, as a much larger clone is one base away. V is TRBV11-3 and J is TRBJ2-5; possible D gene TRBD2, 7 bases. The V and J ends lost 1 base and 11 bases respectively, with 20 bases between them. This CDR3 contains 15 residues. In germline, CDR1 is SGHNT, CDR2 YENEEA. In DNA form, the CDR3 reads TGTGCCAGCAGCTTAGGGCGGGGGCAATACAATGAGCAGTACTTC. It codes for CASSLGRGQYNEQYF.

The V call is TRBV20-1, the J call TRBJ2-3; 8 nucleotides align to TRBD1. From germline, CDR1 is DFQATT and CDR2 SNEGSKA (reference sequence). The junction had 12 bases not matched to a gene; V was cut back by 5 bases and J by 8 bases. The CDR3 is 14 residues long. Here the CDR3 reads CSASSGTGRGTQYF. The CDR3 bases are TGCAGTGCTTCCTCCGGGACAGGCCGGGGTACGCAGTATTTT.

The genes are TRBV29-1 and TRBJ2-7; D call uncertain. CDR1 and CDR2 from the germline V gene are SQVTM and ANQGSEA. The V end lost 5 bases, the J end lost 1 base, and 12 bases lay between the germline ends. This CDR3 is 13 amino acids long. The CDR3 region has the DNA TGCAGCGTTAATCGCTGGGGTTCCTACGAGCAGTACTTC. This translates into CSVNRWGSYEQYF.

This chain uses TRBV6-2 or TRBV6-3 with TRBJ2-1, with D possibly being TRBD1 (5 bases). The CDR3 length is 14 residues. Germline V lookup: CDR1 MNHEY, CDR2 SVGEGT. Trimming removed 2 bases at V and 6 bases at J, with 11 bases between. CDR3 sequence reads: CASSYNAGPNEQFF. The DNA for the CDR3 is TGTGCCAGCAGTTACAACGCAGGGCCCAATGAGCAGTTCTTC.

A note on this clonotype: This may arise from a read error, as a much more abundant clone is one base away. The chain carries TRBV28 and TRBJ2-7; tentative D call: TRBD1 (6 bases). The CDR3 is 14 amino acids. Germline V gene lookup returns CDR1 MDHEN and CDR2 SYDVKM. Trimming removed 6 bases from V and 0 bases from J, with 12 bases in between. The CDR3 protein is CASRPQGTSYEQYF. Written as DNA, the CDR3 is TGTGCCAGCAGACCACAGGGTACCTCCTACGAGCAGTACTTC.

This chain uses TRBV12-3 or TRBV12-4 with TRBJ1-2; D gene unclear. The CDR3 consists of 13 residues. Trimming stripped 4 bases from V and 8 bases from J, with 14 bases between. CDR3 coding DNA: TGTGCCAGCAGTTATGCGGGCCAACGGGGCTACACCTTC. It specifies CASSYAGQRGYTF.

The chain has TRBV20-1 and TRBJ1-2, with 9 bases matching TRBD1. The CDR3 totals 16 residues. The V gene's germline CDR1 is DFQATT and CDR2 SNEGSKA (reference sequence). J gave up 1 base and V 5 bases, and 11 bases lay outside the gene matches. CDR3 DNA: TGCAGTGCTGGTCACACAGGGGGCGTAATTAACTATGGCTACACCTTC. Translating gives CSAGHTGGVINYGYTF.

This clonotype was counted between two and nine times. The chain recombines TRBV6-6 with TRBJ2-5, with D tentatively TRBD1 (7 bases). V was pared by 2 bases and J by 0 bases, with 13 bases between. The germline V gene has CDR1 MNHNY and CDR2 SVGAGI (reference sequence). This CDR3 has 16 amino acids. This CDR3 is CASSYLTGEDQETQYF. CDR3 nucleotides: TGTGCCAGCAGTTACCTCACAGGGGAGGACCAAGAGACCCAGTACTTC.

This clonotype was counted only a few times. The chain employs TRBV7-9 and TRBJ1-2; 7 bases are a match to TRBD1. The germline V gene has CDR1 SEHNR and CDR2 FQNEAQ (reference sequence). This CDR3 spans 17 amino acids. Unmatched junction bases numbered 19, after V lost 8 bases and J lost 4 bases. CDR3 bases: TGTGCCAGCGTATCACTCCGAGGACAGGAGATGATCTATGGCTACACCTTC. This translates into CASVSLRGQEMIYGYTF.

V and J are TRBV12-3 or TRBV12-4 and TRBJ2-5; D is perhaps TRBD2 (5 bases). The J call may be incorrect, as the DNA end agrees better with TRBJ2-7. The CDR3 length is 16 residues. In DNA form, the CDR3 reads TGTGCCAGCAGTACAACGGAATCTTTGCTCGGGGACGAGCAGTACTTC. Translation: CASSTTESLLGDEQYF.

In this sample, this clonotype turned up a few times. The CDR3 loop reads CASSLDRVNTGELFF. In nucleotides, the CDR3 is TGCGCCAGCAGCTTGGACAGGGTGAACACCGGGGAGCTGTTTTTT. V and J are TRBV5-1 and TRBJ2-2, with D possibly TRBD1 on 6 matching bases. The germline V gene encodes CDR1 SGHRS and CDR2 YFSETQ. Trimming left V 0 bases short and J 1 base short, with 7 bases between. This CDR3 is built from 15 residues.